One T cell receptor (beta chain) is described in this entry. Antigen: not known. Germline lookup yields CDR1 MDHEN and CDR2 SYDVKM. The CDR3 runs to 12 residues. V shed 1 base and J shed 7 bases, with 6 bases lying between them. The data were obtained in a study of T cells in localized non-small cell lung cancer. Study findings and constraints: A higher density of T cells in blood coincided with extended overall survival. Heterogeneity within the tumor remains possible, as just one region underwent sequencing. Peak T cell clonality was found in uninvolved adjacent lung, exceeding tumor. The appearance of a median approximately 57 of the top 100 tumor clones was seen in adjacent lung.

Measured with immunoSEQ multiplex PCR; TCRdb has only the in-frame clones, and not every one. Among roughly 5,000 clones listed, 25% to 35% were seen once. The chain joins TRBV28 to TRBJ2-3; unclear D gene. The starting material was lung tumor tissue, obtained before any cancer treatment. The sequence was obtained from a woman aged 35-75 years with stage II squamous cell lung carcinoma. The CDR3 region is CASSLSSHTQYF. DNA for the CDR3: TGTGCCAGCAGTTTATCCAGCCATACGCAGTATTTT.